This T cell receptor (beta chain) is drawn from a study of T cell repertoires in cytomegalovirus infection. Turning to the study itself: It can be stated that public TCR beta signatures indicated CMV infection as well as a matching HLA type.

Remarks on this clonotype: Its specificity is not known.

TCRdb recomputed calls from the reads with MiXCR, one row per CDR3 protein. Among 200,000 to 250,000 distinct CDR3 sequences listed, around two fifths were seen once. Sample: CD8+ T cells from cultured PBMCs, taken from culture after CMV antigen stimulation. The receptor was isolated from a human donor in good health (CMV status not recorded). Some clones in this sample may be carry-over from other donors' samples.

The CDR3 nucleotides read TGTGCCAGCACCACCGGGACTAGCGGGAGAAGCACAGATACGCAGTATTTT. Its translation is CASTTGTSGRSTDTQYF. V is TRBV6-6 and J is TRBJ2-3; 14 bases match TRBD2. V was clipped by 7 bases and J by 0 bases; unmatched bases: 6. The CDR3 is 17 residues long. CDR1 and CDR2 from the germline V gene are MNHNY and SVGAGI (reference sequence).